The clone carrying this TCR beta chain was counted only a few times. No antigen is known for it. The sample carries other DNA sequences with the same CDR3. This entry is derived from a study of beta chain features in type 1 diabetes. Study findings and constraints: Shorter TCRB CDR3s, moderately but significantly so, were found in Type 1 diabetes patients in all four CD4+ subsets. The similarity of naive, central memory and Treg TCRB repertoires appeared greater among patients than among healthy donors. The study found fewer insertions and more deletions at VDJ junctions in type 1 diabetes patients.

The isolated RNA, all of it, was reverse transcribed, so expressed TCRB transcripts were what got sequenced. There were about 3.6 million reads on average in the naive, central memory and regulatory T cell samples. Some clones are missing from TCRdb's copy, which holds only in-frame ones; the method was immunoSEQ multiplex PCR. The sample contains 680,000 or so clones, 13% of which appear only once. CDR1 and CDR2 (germline): SGHNT, YYREEE (reference sequence). V was pared by 4 bases and J by 6 bases, with 1 base of the junction left unmatched. The CDR3 runs to 12 residues. This clonotype was obtained from a man between 18 and 29 years old with type 1 diabetes. The chain joins TRBV5-4 to TRBJ1-2, with 9 bases aligning to TRBD1. The sequenced material came from naive CD4+ T cells from blood. CDR3 residues: CASSRDRDGYTF. In nucleotides, the CDR3 is TGTGCCAGCAGCAGGGACAGGGATGGCTACACCTTC.